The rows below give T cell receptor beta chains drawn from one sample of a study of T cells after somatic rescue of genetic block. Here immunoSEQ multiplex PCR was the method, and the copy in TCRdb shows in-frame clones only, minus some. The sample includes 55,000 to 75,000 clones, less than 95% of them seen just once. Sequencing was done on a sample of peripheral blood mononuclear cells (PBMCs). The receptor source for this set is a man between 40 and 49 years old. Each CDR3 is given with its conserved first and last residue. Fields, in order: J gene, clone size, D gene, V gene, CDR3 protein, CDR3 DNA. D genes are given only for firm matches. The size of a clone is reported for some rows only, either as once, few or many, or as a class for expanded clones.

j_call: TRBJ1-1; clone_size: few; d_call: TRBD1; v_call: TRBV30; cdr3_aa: CAWSPPGGTGGNF; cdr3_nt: TGTGCCTGGAGTCCCCCAGGAGGGACAGGTGGAAACTTT
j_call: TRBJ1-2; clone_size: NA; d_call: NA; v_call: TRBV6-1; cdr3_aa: CASSGAASNYGYTF; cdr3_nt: TGTGCCAGCAGTGGGGCGGCAAGTAACTATGGCTACACCTTC
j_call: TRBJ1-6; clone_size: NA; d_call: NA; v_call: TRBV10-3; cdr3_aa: CAISERWQGTSSYNSPLHF; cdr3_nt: TGTGCCATCAGTGAGCGGTGGCAGGGGACGAGCTCCTATAATTCACCCCTCCACTTT
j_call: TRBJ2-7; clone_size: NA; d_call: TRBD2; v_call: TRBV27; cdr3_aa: CASSRGSAYEQYF; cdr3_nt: TGTGCCAGCAGCCGCGGGAGCGCCTACGAGCAGTACTTC
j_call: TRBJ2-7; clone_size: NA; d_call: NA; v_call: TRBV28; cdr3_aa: CASRPRGVSYEQYF; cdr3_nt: TGTGCCAGCAGACCGAGGGGAGTCTCCTACGAGCAGTACTTC
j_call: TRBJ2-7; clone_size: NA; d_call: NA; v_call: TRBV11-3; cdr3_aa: CASSATDSGEQYF; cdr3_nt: TGTGCCAGCAGCGCCACTGACAGCGGCGAGCAGTACTTC
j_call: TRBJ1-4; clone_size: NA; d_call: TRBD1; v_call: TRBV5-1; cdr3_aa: CASSSGTVTPRKLFF; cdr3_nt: TGCGCCAGCAGCTCCGGGACAGTGACCCCCCGGAAACTGTTTTTT
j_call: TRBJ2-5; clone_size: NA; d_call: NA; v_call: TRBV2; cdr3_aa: CASSGGSVTQETQYF; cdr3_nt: TGTGCCAGCAGCGGAGGTAGCGTAACCCAAGAGACCCAGTACTTC
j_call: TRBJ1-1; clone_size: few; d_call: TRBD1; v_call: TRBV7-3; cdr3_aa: CASSSGGNTEAFF; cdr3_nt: TGTGCCAGCAGCTCAGGGGGGAACACTGAAGCTTTCTTT
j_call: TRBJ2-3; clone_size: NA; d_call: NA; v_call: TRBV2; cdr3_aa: CASSEGQGKVTDTQYF; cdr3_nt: TGTGCCAGCAGTGAAGGGCAGGGGAAAGTAACAGATACGCAGTATTTT
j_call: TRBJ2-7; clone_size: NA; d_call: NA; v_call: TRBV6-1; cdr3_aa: CASSERWGESYEQYF; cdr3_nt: TGTGCCAGCAGTGAAAGGTGGGGGGAATCCTACGAGCAGTACTTC
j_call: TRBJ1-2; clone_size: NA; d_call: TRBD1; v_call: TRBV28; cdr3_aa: CASSWAGGVQGYTF; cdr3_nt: TGTGCCAGCAGTTGGGCAGGGGGCGTACAGGGCTACACCTTC
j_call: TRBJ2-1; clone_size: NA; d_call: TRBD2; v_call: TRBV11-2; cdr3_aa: CASSLDSRGGGLSYNEQFF; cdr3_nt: TGTGCCAGCAGCTTAGATTCCCGGGGGGGAGGGCTCTCCTACAATGAGCAGTTCTTC
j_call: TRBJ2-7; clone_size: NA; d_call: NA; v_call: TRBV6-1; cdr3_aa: CASSINRDYEQYF; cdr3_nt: TGTGCCAGCAGTATCAACAGGGACTACGAGCAGTACTTC
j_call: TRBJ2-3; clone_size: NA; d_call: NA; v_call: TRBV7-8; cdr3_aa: CASSLAPNTDTQYF; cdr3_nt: TGTGCCAGCAGCTTAGCCCCGAACACAGATACGCAGTATTTT
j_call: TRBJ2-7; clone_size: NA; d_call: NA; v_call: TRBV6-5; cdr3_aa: CASSYNRGPYEQYF; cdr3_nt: TGTGCCAGCAGTTACAACCGGGGGCCCTACGAGCAGTACTTC
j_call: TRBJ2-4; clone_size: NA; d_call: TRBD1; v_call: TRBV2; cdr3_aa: CASSAGTGGGNIQYF; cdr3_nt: TGTGCCAGCAGTGCCGGGACAGGGGGTGGGAACATTCAGTACTTC
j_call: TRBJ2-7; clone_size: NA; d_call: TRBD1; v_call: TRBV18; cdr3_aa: CASSPSGTGSAEQYF; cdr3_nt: TGTGCCAGCTCACCATCGGGGACAGGTTCGGCCGAGCAGTACTTC
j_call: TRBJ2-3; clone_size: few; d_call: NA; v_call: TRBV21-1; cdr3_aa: CASSKSRTGITDTQYF; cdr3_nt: TGTGCCAGCAGCAAATCCCGGACAGGAATCACAGATACGCAGTATTTT
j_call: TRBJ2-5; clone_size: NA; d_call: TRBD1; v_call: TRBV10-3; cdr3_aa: CAIKGTGQETQYF; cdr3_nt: TGTGCCATCAAAGGGACAGGCCAAGAGACCCAGTACTTC
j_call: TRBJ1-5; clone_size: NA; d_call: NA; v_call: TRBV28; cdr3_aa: CASSPLQVRQHF; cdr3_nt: TGTGCCAGCAGTCCACTACAGGTGCGCCAGCATTTT
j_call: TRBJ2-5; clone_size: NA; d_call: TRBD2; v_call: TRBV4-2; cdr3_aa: CASSQARGGETQYF; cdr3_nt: TGTGCCAGCAGCCAAGCCCGCGGGGGAGAGACCCAGTACTTC
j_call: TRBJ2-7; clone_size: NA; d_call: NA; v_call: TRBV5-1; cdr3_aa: CASSLDLVTYEQYF; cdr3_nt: TGCGCCAGCAGCTTGGATCTAGTAACCTACGAGCAGTACTTC
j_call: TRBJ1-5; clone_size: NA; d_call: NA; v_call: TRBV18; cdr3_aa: CASSGGDGAYSNQPQHF; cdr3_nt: TGTGCCAGCTCAGGGGGAGATGGTGCTTATAGCAATCAGCCCCAGCATTTT
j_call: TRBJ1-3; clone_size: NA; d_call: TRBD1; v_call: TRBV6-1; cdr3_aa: CASSRDRDSGNTIYF; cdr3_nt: TGTGCCAGCAGTAGGGACAGAGACTCTGGAAACACCATATATTTT
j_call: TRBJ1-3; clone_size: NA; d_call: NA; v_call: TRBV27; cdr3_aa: CASSPRQLGMLDTIYF; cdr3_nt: TGTGCCAGCAGTCCACGACAGCTTGGGATGTTAGACACCATATATTTT
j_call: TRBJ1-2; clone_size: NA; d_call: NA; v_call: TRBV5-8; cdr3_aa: CASSLTRNHYGYTF; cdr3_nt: TGTGCCAGCAGCTTGACACGCAATCACTATGGCTACACCTTC
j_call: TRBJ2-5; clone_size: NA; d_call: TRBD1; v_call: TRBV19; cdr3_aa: CASSIGQGVQETQYF; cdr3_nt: TGTGCCAGTAGTATAGGACAGGGGGTACAAGAGACCCAGTACTTC
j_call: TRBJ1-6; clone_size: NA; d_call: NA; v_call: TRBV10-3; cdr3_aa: CAVTPDSQANPLHF; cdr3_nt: TGTGCCGTCACGCCGGACAGCCAGGCCAATCCCCTCCACTTT
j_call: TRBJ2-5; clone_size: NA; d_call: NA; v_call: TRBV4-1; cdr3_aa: CASSPSGAEETQYF; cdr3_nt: TGCGCCAGCAGCCCCTCGGGGGCGGAAGAGACCCAGTACTTC
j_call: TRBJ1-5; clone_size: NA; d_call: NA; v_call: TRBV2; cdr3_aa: CASSEQVSDQPQHF; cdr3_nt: TGTGCCAGCAGTGAACAGGTGAGCGATCAGCCCCAGCATTTT
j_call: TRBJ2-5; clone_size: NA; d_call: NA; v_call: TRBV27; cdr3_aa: CASSGRVGETQYF; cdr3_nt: TGTGCCAGCAGTGGCAGGGTGGGAGAGACCCAGTACTTC
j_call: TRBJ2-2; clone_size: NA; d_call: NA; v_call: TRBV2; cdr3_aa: CASSTMVSGELFF; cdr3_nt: TGTGCCAGCAGTACCATGGTGTCCGGGGAGCTGTTTTTT
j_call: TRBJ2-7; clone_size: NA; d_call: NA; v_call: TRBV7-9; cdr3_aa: CASSLAGLEGEQYF; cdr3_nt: TGTGCCAGCAGCTTAGCGGGTTTAGAGGGCGAGCAGTACTTC
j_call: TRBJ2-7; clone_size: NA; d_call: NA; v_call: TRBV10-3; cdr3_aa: CAISDGQSYEQYF; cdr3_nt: TGTGCCATCAGTGACGGTCAGTCCTACGAGCAGTACTTC
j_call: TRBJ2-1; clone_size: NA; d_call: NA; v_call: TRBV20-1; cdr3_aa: CSASRNEQFF; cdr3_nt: TGCAGTGCTAGTAGGAATGAGCAGTTCTTC
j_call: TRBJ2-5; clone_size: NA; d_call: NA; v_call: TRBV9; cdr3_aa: CASSVRAGIQETQYF; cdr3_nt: TGTGCCAGCAGCGTGAGGGCAGGGATCCAAGAGACCCAGTACTTC
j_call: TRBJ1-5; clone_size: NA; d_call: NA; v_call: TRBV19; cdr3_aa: CASSIDQAPAAQHF; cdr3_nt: TGTGCCAGTAGTATAGATCAGGCCCCCGCGGCCCAGCATTTT
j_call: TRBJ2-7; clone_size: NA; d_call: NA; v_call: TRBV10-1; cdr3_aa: CASSEYAEGPYEQYF; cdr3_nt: TGCGCCAGCAGTGAGTATGCGGAGGGCCCCTACGAGCAGTACTTC
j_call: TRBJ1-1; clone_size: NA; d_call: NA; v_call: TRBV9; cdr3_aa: CASTPRGGQYDTEAFF; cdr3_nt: TGTGCCAGCACCCCGCGGGGGGGGCAGTACGACACTGAAGCTTTCTTT
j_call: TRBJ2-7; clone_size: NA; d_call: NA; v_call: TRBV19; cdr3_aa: CASSIDPYEQYF; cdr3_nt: TGTGCCAGTAGTATCGACCCCTACGAGCAGTACTTC
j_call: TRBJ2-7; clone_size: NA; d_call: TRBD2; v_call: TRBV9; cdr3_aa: CASSGGASGIYEQYF; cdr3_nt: TGTGCCAGCAGCGGCGGGGCTAGCGGAATCTACGAGCAGTACTTC
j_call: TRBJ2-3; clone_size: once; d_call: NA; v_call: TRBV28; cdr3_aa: CASSPTTYTQYF; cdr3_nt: TGTGCCAGCAGTCCTACGACTTATACGCAGTATTTT
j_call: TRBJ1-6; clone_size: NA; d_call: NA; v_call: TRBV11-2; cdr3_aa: CASSLERGRWTYNSPLHF; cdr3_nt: TGTGCCAGCAGCTTAGAAAGGGGGAGATGGACCTATAATTCACCCCTCCACTTT
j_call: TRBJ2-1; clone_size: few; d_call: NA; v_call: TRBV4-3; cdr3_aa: CASSLEGASYNEQFF; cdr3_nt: TGCGCCAGCAGCCTAGAGGGAGCCTCCTACAATGAGCAGTTCTTC
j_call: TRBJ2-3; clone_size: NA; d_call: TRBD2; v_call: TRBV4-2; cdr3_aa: CASSQGGSGSNWGSTDTQYF; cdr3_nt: TGTGCCAGCAGCCAAGGAGGTAGCGGGTCTAATTGGGGTAGCACAGATACGCAGTATTTT
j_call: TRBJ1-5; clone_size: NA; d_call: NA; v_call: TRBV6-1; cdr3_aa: CASVQGSNQPQHF; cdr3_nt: TGTGCCAGCGTACAGGGTAGCAATCAGCCCCAGCATTTT
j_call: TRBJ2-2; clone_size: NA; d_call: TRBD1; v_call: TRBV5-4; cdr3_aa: CASSLLDRGRTGELFF; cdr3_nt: TGTGCCAGCAGCTTGCTCGACAGGGGTAGGACCGGGGAGCTGTTTTTT
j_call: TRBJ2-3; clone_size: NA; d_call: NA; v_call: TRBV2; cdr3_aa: CASGRTGDTQYF; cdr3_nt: TGTGCCAGCGGAAGAACAGGAGATACGCAGTATTTT
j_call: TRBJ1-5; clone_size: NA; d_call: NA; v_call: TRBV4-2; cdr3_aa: CASSQAHYYSNQPQHF; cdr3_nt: TGTGCCAGCAGCCAAGCGCATTACTATAGCAATCAGCCCCAGCATTTT
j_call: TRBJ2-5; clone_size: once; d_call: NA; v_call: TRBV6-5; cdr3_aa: CASKGRRGETQYF; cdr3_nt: TGTGCCAGCAAGGGTCGGAGGGGCGAGACCCAGTACTTC
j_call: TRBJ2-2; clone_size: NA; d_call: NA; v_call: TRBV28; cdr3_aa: CASRPPGTGELFF; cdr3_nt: TGTGCCAGCAGACCGCCAGGGACCGGGGAGCTGTTTTTT
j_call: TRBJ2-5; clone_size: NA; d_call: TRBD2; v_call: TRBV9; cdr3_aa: CASSVRGIGETQYF; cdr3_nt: TGTGCCAGCAGCGTGCGGGGGATCGGAGAGACCCAGTACTTC
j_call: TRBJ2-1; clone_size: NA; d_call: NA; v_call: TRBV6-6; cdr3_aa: CASSSQGRGEQFF; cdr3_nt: TGTGCCAGCAGCTCTCAGGGACGGGGTGAGCAGTTCTTC
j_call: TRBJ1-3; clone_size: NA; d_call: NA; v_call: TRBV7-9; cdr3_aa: CASSLRWGRHSGNTIYF; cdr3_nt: TGTGCCAGCAGCTTACGTTGGGGCAGGCACTCTGGAAACACCATATATTTT
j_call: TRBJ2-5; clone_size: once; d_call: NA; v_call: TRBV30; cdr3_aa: CAWSPVVKTQYF; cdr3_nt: TGTGCCTGGAGTCCAGTGGTGAAGACCCAGTACTTC
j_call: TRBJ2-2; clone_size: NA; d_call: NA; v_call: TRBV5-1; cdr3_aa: CASSPTDGNTGELFF; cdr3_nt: TGCGCCAGCAGCCCCACGGACGGGAACACCGGGGAGCTGTTTTTT
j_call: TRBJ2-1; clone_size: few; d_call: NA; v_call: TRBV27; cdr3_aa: CASRPTPRAASYNEQFF; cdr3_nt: TGTGCCAGCAGGCCGACACCTAGGGCGGCCTCCTACAATGAGCAGTTCTTC
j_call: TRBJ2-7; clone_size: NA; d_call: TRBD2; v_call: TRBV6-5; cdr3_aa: CASSSSSGGSYEQYF; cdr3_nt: TGTGCCAGCAGTTCATCTAGCGGGGGCTCCTACGAGCAGTACTTC
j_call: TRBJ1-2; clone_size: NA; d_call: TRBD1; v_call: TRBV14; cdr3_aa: CASSARQGRPYGYTF; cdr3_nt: TGTGCCAGCAGCGCCCGACAGGGGAGGCCCTATGGCTACACCTTC